This T cell receptor (beta chain) was recovered during a study of T cell changes during pregnancy in multiple sclerosis. Per germline, CDR1 MNHNY and CDR2 SVGAGI (reference sequence). The V and J ends lost 4 bases and 6 bases, in that order; junction bases with no gene match: 8. The CDR3 consists of 14 residues. The protocol was immunoSEQ multiplex PCR, while the TCRdb copy is restricted to in-frame clones and leaves out a portion. The sample shows some 40,000 clones, around nine tenths of them seen only once. The sample was CD4+ T cells from peripheral blood mononuclear cells, taken before pregnancy. The rearrangement joins TRBV6-6 to TRBJ1-2; 7 nucleotides match TRBD1. The receptor was isolated from a female donor with multiple sclerosis, enrolled in a pregnancy study. The CDR3 sequence: CASSSGTEANGYTF. The CDR3 DNA reads TGTGCCAGCAGTTCCGGGACAGAGGCTAATGGCTACACCTTC.